This T cell receptor beta chain was retrieved from a study of cytomegalovirus exposure and HLA in healthy donors. Overall study context: Earlier results showed roughly 120 million unique TCR beta sequences derived from approximately 170 million T cells. Study results and limitations: A highly shared variant cluster was judged a likely technical artifact.

This CDR3 contains 15 residues. V was shortened by 0 bases and J by 7 bases, with 11 bases between the two germline ends. Germline-derived CDR1 and CDR2 are SGHRS and YFSETQ. Researchers ran the PCR with 60 Vbeta and 13 Jbeta primers. Original analysis: Later analysis identified some 88 million unique TCR beta chains, about 10 million shared. The table came from immunoSEQ multiplex PCR; TCRdb's copy has only in-frame clones and leaves some out. The V and J calls and clone size are taken from that table; D and trimming were inferred from the DNA. The table lists roughly 200,000 clones, 70% to 80% of them singletons, with approximately 2.9% in the top ten. As regards this clone: What it recognizes is unknown.

This clonotype was sampled from a male donor in good health and CMV-seronegative. This sequence joins TRBV5-1 and TRBJ1-6; tentative D call: TRBD1 (5 bases). The sequenced sample consisted of PBMCs. The CDR3 loop is CASSLEQGGNSPLHF. The CDR3 nucleotides are TGCGCCAGCAGCTTGGAGCAGGGAGGGAATTCACCCCTCCACTTT.